This T cell receptor (beta chain) was sequenced in a study of identical twins. With V trimmed by 5 bases and J by 1 base, 4 bases remained unmatched. The CDR3 covers 15 residues. Per the germline V gene, CDR1 is MDHEN and CDR2 is SYDVKM. In TCRdb, the 5' RACE reads were re-called with MiXCR into one record per CDR3 protein. The sample yields about 890,000 distinct CDR3 sequences, about 12% seen once. This clonotype was picked up a small number of times. The same specimen was also included in a second study, on yellow fever vaccine responses in identical twins.

This clonotype was sampled from a woman aged 18-35 years in good health. This rearrangement joins TRBV28 to TRBJ2-4; 8 positions match TRBD1. Sequencing input: PBMCs. The CDR3 DNA reads as TGTGCCAGCAGTGGACAGGGTGAGGCCAAAAACATTCAGTACTTC. This translates into CASSGQGEAKNIQYF.